Detailed here is one T cell receptor (beta chain). These data come from a study of regulatory T cells in long-lasting Graves disease. Regarding time point: persistent/refractory GD, antithyroid drugs over 5 years with positive TRAb. The TCR library was prepared using RNA isolated from PBMCs. Per germline, CDR1 SGHNT and CDR2 YENEEA. This CDR3 region has 12 residues. With 3 bases removed from V and 8 bases from J, the gap between germline ends came to 10 bases. Libraries of TCR beta came from iRepertoire HTBI primers plus Arm-PCR of CDR3 regions. TCRdb re-called the multiplex PCR reads with MiXCR, one entry per CDR3 protein. The sample has 400,000 to 500,000 distinct CDR3 sequences; 20% to 25% are singletons.

The V call is TRBV11-3, the J call TRBJ1-1; D call uncertain. This specimen consisted of peripheral blood mononuclear cells (PBMCs), obtained when the disease was refractory, from a patient treated with antithyroid drugs. This clonotype originated in a female donor with Graves disease. The CDR3 reads CASSFTSAEAFF. CDR3 coding DNA: TGTGCCAGCAGCTTCACCTCAGCAGAAGCTTTCTTT.